The rows below give T cell receptor beta chains drawn from one sample of a study of blood T cell repertoires in COVID-19. Assay used: immunoSEQ multiplex PCR; TCRdb lists only in-frame clones, some missing. The data show around 120,000 clones, around 78% seen once. Sequencing input: peripheral blood. Receptors originate from a man in his sixties or seventies with acute or convalescent COVID-19. Both conserved end residues are part of each CDR3. The D gene is left open where the match is weak. For some rows the clone size is stated as once, few or many, or as a class when expanded; others skip it.

V: TRBV6-5
J: TRBJ1-1
size: -
D: -
DNA: TGTGCCAGCACCTCGCGGGGCTCCATTGAAGCTTTCTTT
CDR3: CASTSRGSIEAFF

V: TRBV6-2/TRBV6-3
J: TRBJ1-5
size: -
D: TRBD1
DNA: TGTGCCAGCAGTTACGTCCGGACAGGGGTTCAGCCCCAGCATTTT
CDR3: CASSYVRTGVQPQHF

V: TRBV18
J: TRBJ1-1
size: -
D: -
DNA: TGTGCCAGCTCACCACCTGGGAGTTCGAGAAACACTGAAGCTTTCTTT
CDR3: CASSPPGSSRNTEAFF

V: TRBV21-1
J: TRBJ1-1
size: once
D: -
DNA: TGTGCCAGCACCCAGGTTTGCGGGTTTTTTATCGCTGAAGCTTTCTTT
CDR3: CASTQVCGFFIAEAFF

V: TRBV10-3
J: TRBJ2-6
size: -
D: -
DNA: TGTGCCATCAGCGATCCCACGAGCGGGACAGGAGACTCTGGGGCCAACGTCCTGACTTTC
CDR3: CAISDPTSGTGDSGANVLTF

V: TRBV7-6
J: TRBJ2-1
size: -
D: TRBD2
DNA: TGTGCCAGCAGCCTGGGACTAGCGGGGACCAATGAGCAGTTCTTC
CDR3: CASSLGLAGTNEQFF

V: TRBV9
J: TRBJ1-3
size: -
D: -
DNA: TGTGCCAGCAGCGACGCGGACTTTTACTCTGGAAACACCATATATTTT
CDR3: CASSDADFYSGNTIYF

V: TRBV30
J: TRBJ1-1
size: -
D: -
DNA: TGTGCCTGGAGTTTTAGCGGGAACACTGAAGCTTTCTTT
CDR3: CAWSFSGNTEAFF

V: TRBV19
J: TRBJ1-2
size: few
D: -
DNA: TGTGCCAGTAGTGCCCCTTTCAGGACGGGGGGAGGCTACACCTTC
CDR3: CASSAPFRTGGGYTF

V: TRBV7-2
J: TRBJ2-7
size: once
D: TRBD1
DNA: TGTGCCAGCAGCCTTTCGCGGATAACAGGGGCCTACGAGCAGTACTTC
CDR3: CASSLSRITGAYEQYF

V: TRBV18
J: TRBJ2-3
size: -
D: -
DNA: TGTGCCAGCTCACCACCCGGGGGTGGGGCAGATACGCAGTATTTT
CDR3: CASSPPGGGADTQYF

V: TRBV6-2/TRBV6-3
J: TRBJ2-7
size: -
D: -
DNA: TGTGCCAGCAGTTCCCCCCATCGGGGGTCAGGCTACGAGCAGTACTTC
CDR3: CASSSPHRGSGYEQYF

V: TRBV7-8
J: TRBJ1-3
size: few
D: -
DNA: TGTGCCAGCAGCTTAGTGGCATTCTCTGGAAACACCATATATTTT
CDR3: CASSLVAFSGNTIYF

V: TRBV21-1
J: TRBJ2-7
size: -
D: -
DNA: TGTGCCAGCATCCTAAAGCTCCCTCGGGGACAGCAACACTGCGAGCAGTACTTC
CDR3: CASILKLPRGQQHCEQYF

V: TRBV4-1
J: TRBJ1-2
size: -
D: -
DNA: TGCGCCAGCAGCCAGGGGGGATTAGGGAATGGCTACACCTTC
CDR3: CASSQGGLGNGYTF

V: TRBV9
J: TRBJ1-1
size: -
D: TRBD1
DNA: TGTGCCAGCAGCTTAACAGGGGGAGACACTGAAGCTTTCTTT
CDR3: CASSLTGGDTEAFF

V: TRBV6-5
J: TRBJ1-2
size: -
D: -
DNA: TGTGCCAGCCGCCGCCCCGGGATGAGCTATGGCTACACCTTC
CDR3: CASRRPGMSYGYTF

V: TRBV4-2
J: TRBJ1-6
size: -
D: -
DNA: TGTGCCAGCAGCCAAGGCGTCGGCCGGGATAATTCACCCCTCCACTTT
CDR3: CASSQGVGRDNSPLHF

V: TRBV5-4
J: TRBJ2-3
size: -
D: TRBD2
DNA: TGTGCCAGCAGCTTGGGAGGAACTAGCGGGGGGCCCTCTCTTACGCAGTATTTT
CDR3: CASSLGGTSGGPSLTQYF

V: TRBV7-2
J: TRBJ1-1
size: -
D: -
DNA: TGTGCCAGCAGCTTAGTCTGGCAGGGGAACACTGAAGCTTTCTTT
CDR3: CASSLVWQGNTEAFF

V: TRBV9
J: TRBJ1-1
size: -
D: -
DNA: TGTGCCAGCAGCGTCTGGGGGGGAGGAAGGGTGAGGGCTGAAGCTTTCTTT
CDR3: CASSVWGGGRVRAEAFF

V: TRBV7-9
J: TRBJ2-7
size: -
D: TRBD2
DNA: TGTGCCAGCAGCTTAGACCCGGGGGGGGCGGACGAGCAGTACTTC
CDR3: CASSLDPGGADEQYF

V: TRBV9
J: TRBJ2-1
size: few
D: -
DNA: TGTGCCAGCAGCGTAGAATCTAGCCCCTACAATGAGCAGTTCTTC
CDR3: CASSVESSPYNEQFF

V: TRBV24-1
J: TRBJ2-7
size: -
D: -
DNA: TGTGCCACCAGTGATTTAAACAATCGCTACGAGCAGTACTTC
CDR3: CATSDLNNRYEQYF

V: TRBV5-8
J: TRBJ1-2
size: -
D: TRBD1
DNA: TGTGCCAGCAGACCAGGGACAGCCGGGGGTGGCTACACCTTC
CDR3: CASRPGTAGGGYTF

V: TRBV15
J: TRBJ2-5
size: -
D: -
DNA: TGTGCCACCAGCAGAGAGCGAGACGGGAGCCCGGAGACCCAGTACTTC
CDR3: CATSRERDGSPETQYF

V: TRBV4-2
J: TRBJ1-5
size: once
D: TRBD1
DNA: TGTGCCAGCAGCCATGAACAGGGGGCAGGGAATCAGCCCCAGCATTTT
CDR3: CASSHEQGAGNQPQHF

V: TRBV5-1
J: TRBJ2-7
size: -
D: -
DNA: TGCGCCAGCAGCTTGCGGGGGGCAGCCTACGAGCAGTACTTC
CDR3: CASSLRGAAYEQYF

V: TRBV12-3/TRBV12-4
J: TRBJ1-1
size: -
D: -
DNA: TGTGCCAGCAGTTTAGGGGCCAGATACGAAGCTTTCTTT
CDR3: CASSLGARYEAFF

V: TRBV25-1
J: TRBJ1-3
size: -
D: -
DNA: TGTGCCAGCAGTGAGGCAGGGCTTGACACCATATATTTT
CDR3: CASSEAGLDTIYF

V: TRBV3-1/TRBV3-2
J: TRBJ1-6
size: -
D: TRBD1
DNA: TGTGCCAGCAGCATAAGGGACAGGAATTCACCCCTCCACTTT
CDR3: CASSIRDRNSPLHF

V: TRBV11-3
J: TRBJ2-3
size: -
D: -
DNA: TGTGCCAGCAGCTTAGATTCTGCGTTCACAGATACGCAGTATTTT
CDR3: CASSLDSAFTDTQYF

V: TRBV2
J: TRBJ2-7
size: -
D: TRBD1
DNA: TGTGCCAGCAGTACCCGAGGACAGGGCGGCGAGCAGTACTTC
CDR3: CASSTRGQGGEQYF

V: TRBV7-9
J: TRBJ1-5
size: -
D: -
DNA: TGTGCCAGCAGCCGTGAGAATCAGCCCCAGCATTTT
CDR3: CASSRENQPQHF

V: TRBV5-4
J: TRBJ2-7
size: -
D: -
DNA: TGTGCCAGCAGCTTAGCGCAGGGAATCGCCCACGAGCAGTACTTC
CDR3: CASSLAQGIAHEQYF

V: TRBV6-2/TRBV6-3
J: TRBJ1-2
size: -
D: TRBD1
DNA: TGTGCCAGCAGTGTACAGGGGGCGCGGAGCTATGGCTACACCTTC
CDR3: CASSVQGARSYGYTF

V: TRBV21-1
J: TRBJ1-2
size: once
D: -
DNA: TGTGCCAGCAGCAAAAATTTGGAGGGGACCTATGGCTACACCTTC
CDR3: CASSKNLEGTYGYTF

V: TRBV5-6
J: TRBJ1-2
size: -
D: -
DNA: TGTGCCAGCAGTTTAGGGGTGGCCTATGGCTACACCTTC
CDR3: CASSLGVAYGYTF

V: TRBV5-6
J: TRBJ1-5
size: few
D: -
DNA: TGTGCCAGCAGCTTGGGGGGCGTCGGGCAGCCCCAGCATTTT
CDR3: CASSLGGVGQPQHF

V: TRBV6-5
J: TRBJ1-6
size: -
D: -
DNA: TGTGCCAGCAGTTACATGGCAGAGGGTTCACCCCTCCACTTT
CDR3: CASSYMAEGSPLHF